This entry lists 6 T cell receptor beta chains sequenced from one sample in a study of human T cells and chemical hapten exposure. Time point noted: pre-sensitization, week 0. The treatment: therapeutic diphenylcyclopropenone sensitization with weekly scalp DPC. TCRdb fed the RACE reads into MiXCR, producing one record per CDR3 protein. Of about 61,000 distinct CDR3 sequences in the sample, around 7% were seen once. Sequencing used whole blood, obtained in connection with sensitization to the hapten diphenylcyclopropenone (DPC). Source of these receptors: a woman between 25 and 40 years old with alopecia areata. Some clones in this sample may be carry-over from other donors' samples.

This CDR3 reads CSANRGGTEAFF. As DNA, the CDR3 is TGCAGTGCTAACAGGGGCGGGACTGAAGCTTTCTTT. The rearrangement joins TRBV20-1 to TRBJ1-1; 7 bases match TRBD1. This CDR3 spans 12 amino acids. With 4 bases clipped from V and 5 bases from J, the junction kept 4 bases outside the gene matches. The germline V gene has CDR1 DFQATT and CDR2 SNEGSKA (reference sequence).

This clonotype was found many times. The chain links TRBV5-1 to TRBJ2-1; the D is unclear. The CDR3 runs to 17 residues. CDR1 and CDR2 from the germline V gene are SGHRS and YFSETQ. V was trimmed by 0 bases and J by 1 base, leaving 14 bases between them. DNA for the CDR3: TGCGCCAGCAGCTTGGACGGTCCCGCCGGGTCCTACAATGAGCAGTTCTTC. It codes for CASSLDGPAGSYNEQFF.

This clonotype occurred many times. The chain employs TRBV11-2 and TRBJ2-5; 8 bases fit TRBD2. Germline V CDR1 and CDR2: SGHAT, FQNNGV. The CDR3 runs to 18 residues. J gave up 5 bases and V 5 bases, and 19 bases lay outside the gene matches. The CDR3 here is CASSPNPLSGGGEETQYF. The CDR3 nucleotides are TGTGCCAGCAGCCCCAACCCCTTATCCGGGGGGGGCGAGGAGACCCAGTACTTC.

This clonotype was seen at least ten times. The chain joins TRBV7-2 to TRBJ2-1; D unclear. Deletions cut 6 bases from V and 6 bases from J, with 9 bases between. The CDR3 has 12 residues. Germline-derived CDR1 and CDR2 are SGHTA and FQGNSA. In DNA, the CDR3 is TGTGCCAGCAGTATCTGGGGCAATGAGCAGTTCTTC. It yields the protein CASSIWGNEQFF. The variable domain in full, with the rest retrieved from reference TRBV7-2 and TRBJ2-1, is GAGVSQSPSNKVTEKGKDVELRCDPISGHTALYWYRQSLGQGLEFLIYFQGNSAPDKSGLPSDRFSAERTGGSVSTLTIQRTQQEDSAVYLCASSIWGNEQFFGPGTRLTVL.

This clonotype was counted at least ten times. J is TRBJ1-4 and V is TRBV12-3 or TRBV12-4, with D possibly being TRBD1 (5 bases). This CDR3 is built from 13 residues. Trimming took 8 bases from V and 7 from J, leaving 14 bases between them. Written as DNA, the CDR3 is TGTGCCAGCGCCCGGGGGGTGGTTGAAAAACTGTTTTTT. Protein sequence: CASARGVVEKLFF.

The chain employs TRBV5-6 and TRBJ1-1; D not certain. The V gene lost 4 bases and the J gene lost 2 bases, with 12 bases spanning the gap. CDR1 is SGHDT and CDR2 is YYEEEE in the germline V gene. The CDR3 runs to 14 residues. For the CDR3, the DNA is TGTGCCAGCAGCCCTGGACCTCTCAACACTGAAGCTTTCTTT. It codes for CASSPGPLNTEAFF.